The clone carrying this T cell receptor beta chain appeared a few times. Its antigen is not identified. This sample was included in a study of T cells after yellow fever vaccination. Study results and limitations: The presence of abundant clonotypes contaminating from the bulk population was possible in FACS-sorted repertoires.

UMIs and a universal primer site were added when TCR cDNA was made by 5'RACE template switching. TCRdb used MiXCR to reprocess the 5' RACE reads, holding one entry per CDR3 protein. The sample lists hundreds of thousands of distinct CDR3 sequences, 15% to 20% occurring once. Germline V gene data show CDR1 as SGHTA and CDR2 as FQGNSA. The CDR3 spans 16 residues. Trimming cost V 5 bases and J 6 bases; bases outside gene matches: 8. The TCR comes from a man aged 25 to 45 who received the YFV17D yellow fever vaccine. The starting material was PBMCs, obtained 15 days after the yellow fever booster vaccination. This sequence joins TRBV7-2 and TRBJ2-2; 11 positions agree with TRBD2. Here the CDR3 DNA reads TGTGCCAGCAGCACTTTAGCGGGAGGGCCCCCCGGGGAGCTGTTTTTT. The encoded protein is CASSTLAGGPPGELFF.